This T cell receptor (beta chain) was captured by sequencing in a study of human thymus T cells. The CDR3 is made up of 13 amino acids. The germline V gene encodes CDR1 SGHRS and CDR2 YFSETQ. V was clipped by 2 bases and J by 3 bases, with 8 bases between them. As to this clone: Its antigen is undetermined.

It was from resections taken during corrective heart surgery that the thymus tissue came. All donors were healthy Finnish infants who were undergoing corrective surgery to treat congenital heart defects. Profiled with immunoSEQ multiplex PCR; TCRdb holds only in-frame clones, not every one. The data contain around 70,000 clones, 90% to 95% of them singletons. Study conclusions and caveats: Thymic and blood repertoires appeared to carry a bias in their V and J gene usage. Related research described strongly overlapping thymic repertoires in unrelated people.

V gene TRBV5-1 combines with J gene TRBJ1-2, with no clear D. What was sequenced was thymus tissue. The origin of this receptor is a girl in the first two years of life with a congenital heart defect but otherwise immunologically healthy. DNA of the CDR3: TGCGCCAGCAGCTTTAAGTCACACTATGGCTACACCTTC. It codes for CASSFKSHYGYTF. The whole variable domain, filled in from reference TRBV5-1 and TRBJ1-2, reads KAGVTQTPRYLIKTRGQQVTLSCSPISGHRSVSWYQQTPGQGLQFLFEYFSETQRNKGNFPGRFSGRQFSNSRSEMNVSTLELGDSALYLCASSFKSHYGYTFGSGTRLTVV.